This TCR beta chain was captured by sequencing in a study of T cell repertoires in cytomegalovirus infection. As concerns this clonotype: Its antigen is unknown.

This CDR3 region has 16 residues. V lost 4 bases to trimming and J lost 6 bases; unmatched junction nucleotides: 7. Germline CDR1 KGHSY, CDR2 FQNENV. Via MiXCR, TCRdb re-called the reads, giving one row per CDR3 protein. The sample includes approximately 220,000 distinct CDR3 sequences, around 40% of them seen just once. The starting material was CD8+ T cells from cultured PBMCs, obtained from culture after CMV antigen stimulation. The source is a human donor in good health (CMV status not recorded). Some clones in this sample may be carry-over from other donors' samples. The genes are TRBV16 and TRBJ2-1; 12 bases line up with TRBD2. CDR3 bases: TGTGCCAGCAGCCGATCACTAGCGGGGGGACCCAATGAGCAGTTCTTC. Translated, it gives CASSRSLAGGPNEQFF.